This TCR beta chain is from a study of T-cell reconstitution after alpha-beta-depleted transplantation in children. Preparation of the TCRbeta library used unique molecular identifiers. TCRdb redid the calling of the PCR reads with MiXCR, one entry per CDR3 protein. This table holds around 500,000 distinct CDR3 sequences, about 12% found once. The sequenced sample was PBMCs from the stem cell graft donor, obtained from the stem cell graft. This TCR was sampled from a human donor who donated a stem cell graft to a child with combined immunodeficiency.

This CDR3 reads CSARRTGGNYEQYF. CDR3 nucleotides: TGCAGTGCTAGAAGGACAGGGGGCAACTACGAGCAGTACTTC. This chain joins TRBV20-1 and TRBJ2-7; 11 nucleotides match TRBD1. V was clipped by 2 bases and J by 3 bases; unmatched bases: 3. Germline-derived CDR1 and CDR2 are DFQATT and SNEGSKA (reference sequence). This CDR3 spans 14 amino acids.